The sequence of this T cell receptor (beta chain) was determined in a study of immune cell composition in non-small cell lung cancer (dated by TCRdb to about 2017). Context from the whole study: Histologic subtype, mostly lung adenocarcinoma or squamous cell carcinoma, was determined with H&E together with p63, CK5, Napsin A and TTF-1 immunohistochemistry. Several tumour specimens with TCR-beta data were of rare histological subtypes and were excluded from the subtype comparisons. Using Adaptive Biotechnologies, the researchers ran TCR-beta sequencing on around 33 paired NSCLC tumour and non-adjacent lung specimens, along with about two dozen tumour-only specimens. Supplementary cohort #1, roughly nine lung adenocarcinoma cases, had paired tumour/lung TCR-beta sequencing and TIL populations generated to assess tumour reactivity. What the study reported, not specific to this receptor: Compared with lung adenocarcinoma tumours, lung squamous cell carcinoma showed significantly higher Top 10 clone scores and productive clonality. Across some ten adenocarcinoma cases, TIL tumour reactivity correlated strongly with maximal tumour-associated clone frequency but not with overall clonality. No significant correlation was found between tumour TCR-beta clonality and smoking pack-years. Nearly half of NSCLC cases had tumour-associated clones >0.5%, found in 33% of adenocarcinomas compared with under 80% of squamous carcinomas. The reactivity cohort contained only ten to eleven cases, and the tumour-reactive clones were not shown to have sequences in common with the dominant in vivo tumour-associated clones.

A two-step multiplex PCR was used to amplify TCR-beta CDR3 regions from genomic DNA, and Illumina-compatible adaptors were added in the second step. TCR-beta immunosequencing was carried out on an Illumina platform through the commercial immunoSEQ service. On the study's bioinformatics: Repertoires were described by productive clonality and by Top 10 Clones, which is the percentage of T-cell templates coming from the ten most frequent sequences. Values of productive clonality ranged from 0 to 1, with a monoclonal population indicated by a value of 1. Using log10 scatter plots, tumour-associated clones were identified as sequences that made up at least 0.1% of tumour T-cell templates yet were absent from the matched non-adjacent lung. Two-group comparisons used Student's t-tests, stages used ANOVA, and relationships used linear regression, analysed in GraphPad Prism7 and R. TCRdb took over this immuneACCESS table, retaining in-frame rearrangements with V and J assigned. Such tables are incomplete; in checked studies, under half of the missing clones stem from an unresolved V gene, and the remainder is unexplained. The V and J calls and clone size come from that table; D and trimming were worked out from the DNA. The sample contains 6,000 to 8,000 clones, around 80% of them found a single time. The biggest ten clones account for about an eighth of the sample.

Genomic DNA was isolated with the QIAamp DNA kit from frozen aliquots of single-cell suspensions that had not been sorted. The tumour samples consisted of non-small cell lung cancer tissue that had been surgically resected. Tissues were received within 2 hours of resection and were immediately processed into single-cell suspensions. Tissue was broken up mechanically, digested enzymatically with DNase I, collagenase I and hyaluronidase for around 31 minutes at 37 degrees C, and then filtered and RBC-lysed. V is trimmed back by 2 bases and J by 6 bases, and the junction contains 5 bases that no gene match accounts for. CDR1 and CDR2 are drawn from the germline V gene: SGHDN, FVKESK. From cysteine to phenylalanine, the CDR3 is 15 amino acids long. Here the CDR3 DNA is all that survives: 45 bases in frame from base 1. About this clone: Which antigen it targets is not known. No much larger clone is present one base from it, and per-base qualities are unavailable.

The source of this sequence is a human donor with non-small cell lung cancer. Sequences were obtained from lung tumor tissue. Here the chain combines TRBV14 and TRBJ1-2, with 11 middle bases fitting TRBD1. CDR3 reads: CASSQPGTGGHGYTF. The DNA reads TGTGCCAGCAGCCAACCCGGGACAGGGGGTCATGGCTACACCTTC.